This T cell receptor beta chain was profiled in a study of human T cells and chemical hapten exposure (dated by TCRdb to the early 2020s). Background on the whole study: For sensitization, 2% DPC in acetone was applied to a 2 cm by 2 cm area of upper inner arm skin. Each blood RNA sample was used to sequence both TCR alpha and TCR beta chains. This study followed changes in the peripheral blood TCR repertoire in vivo during primary and secondary sensitization of alopecia patients to the hapten diphenylcyclopropenone (DPC). Libraries were pooled for sequencing, and per-sample TCR yields varied mainly because of small differences in library volumes within the pool. Blood for TCR sequencing was provided by twenty-nine alopecia patients at one to four time points (pre-sensitization, 2, 6 and 24 weeks). Weekly therapeutic DPC doses were additionally applied to the scalp of patients throughout the roughly 22-week study period. Patch testing was performed on the upper back with Finn chambers containing 0.01% DPC, and the patch tests were scored after 6 days according to International Contact Dermatitis Research Group standards. The patient cohort, mostly female, included alopecia areata with under or over 50% scalp involvement, alopecia totalis and alopecia universalis. Blood was sampled from patients pre-sensitization (week 0) and at 2, 6 and about 24 weeks after DPC sensitization. What the research found in general, with its limitations: The number of PT1 expanded TCRs positively correlated with patch test score, significant at thresholds 8, 16 and 32 but not 4. The number of TCRs above 1 in 1000 frequency did not change with DPC sensitization; there was no evidence of global repertoire structure alterations. Because all patients had alopecia, a presumed autoimmune disease, the immune response of the patients might differ from that of healthy individuals. Compared with pre-sensitization or healthy control sets, expanded TCRs formed significantly more large CDR3 similarity clusters, which is consistent with antigen-driven responses. Repeated subsampling changed both the strength of the expansion versus patch-test correlation and the threshold at which that correlation became significant.

Library preparation employed RACE. The instrument given in TCRdb is NextSeq 500. During library preparation, unique molecular identifiers were attached to individual cDNA molecules so that TCRs could be counted quantitatively and reproducibly. In the authors' own workflow: Samples had a median of 95,638 TCRs, with a range from roughly 20,000 to 690,600. The Decombinator software suite was used to annotate V, J and CDR3 in the TCR reads. For the PS versus PT1 abundance plots, all samples were subsampled to the same number of TCRs (28,000). Expanded TCRs were defined as absent before sensitization and observed at least eight times at the 2-week time point. TCRdb trimmed public reads at Q25 via fastp, called clones via MiXCR and kept in-frame beta chains. Rows are combined by CDR3 protein, so each entry shows the most common genes and DNA. These V and J calls are TCRdb output, not the study's own analysis. Recorded for this sample are some 36,000 distinct CDR3 sequences; 10% of them occurred a single time. 25% to 35% of the sample is held by the ten biggest clonotypes.

According to the study, the label for this sample's time point signals: pre-sensitization, week 0. The treatment or condition label here, explained by the study, means: therapeutic diphenylcyclopropenone sensitization with weekly scalp DPC. Total RNA was isolated from unfractionated whole blood collected in Tempus Blood RNA tubes. At every patch-test visit, the blood draw took place before the patch test was put on. To be eligible, patients had to be aged 18 to 70, diagnosed with alopecia and judged suitable for DPC therapy, while pregnant patients were excluded. In regard to this clonotype: What this receptor recognizes is not known. Per-base qualities were not stored, and no clone one base away is much larger.

The sample was whole blood, taken in connection with sensitization to the hapten diphenylcyclopropenone (DPC). The sequence was collected from a man aged 50-60 years with alopecia areata. Some clones in this sample may be carry-over from other donors' samples.

The nucleotide sequence is TGCGCCAGCAGCCAAGTGTCTGGGGTGGGCTATGGCTACACCTTC. Translation gives CASSQVSGVGYGYTF. This chain joins TRBV4-1 to TRBJ1-2; the D gene lacks a confident call. V is clipped by 1 base and J by 4 bases, and the sequence between their germline boundaries is 13 bases long. From the germline V gene, CDR1 is MGHRA and CDR2 is YSYEKL. The CDR3, from cysteine to phenylalanine, totals 15 residues. The entry retains the CDR3 DNA only, 45 bases that are in frame from base 1.